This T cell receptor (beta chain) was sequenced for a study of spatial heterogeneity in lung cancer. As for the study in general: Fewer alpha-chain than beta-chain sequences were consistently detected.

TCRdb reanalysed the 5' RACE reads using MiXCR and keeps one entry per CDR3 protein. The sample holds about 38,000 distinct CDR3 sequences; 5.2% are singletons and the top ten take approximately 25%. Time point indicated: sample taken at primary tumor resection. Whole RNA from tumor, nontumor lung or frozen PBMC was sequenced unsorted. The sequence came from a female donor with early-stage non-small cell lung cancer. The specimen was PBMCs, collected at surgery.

The CDR3 coding sequence is TGTGCCAGCAGTTACGAGGGAAGGGGCTACACCTTC. Amino acid sequence: CASSYEGRGYTF. V is TRBV6-5 and J is TRBJ1-2; no clear D. This CDR3 contains 12 residues. The germline V gene encodes CDR1 MNHEY and CDR2 SVGAGI. V gave up 2 bases and J gave up 8 bases, with 9 bases separating them.